Described below is a single TCR beta chain sequence and its context. No antigen is known for it. Nothing much larger sits one base from this clone, and base qualities are not available. The protocol used for the library was the immunoSEQ multiplex PCR assay. Adaptive Biotechnologies carried out TCRB amplification, library preparation, sequencing and preliminary bioinformatics at Survey level resolution. On the authors' methods: Clonality was calculated in R as 1 minus normalized Shannon entropy, and the Gini index was calculated with the R package ineq. The overlap score was defined as the summed counts of shared sequences divided by the total counts of all sequences in both compared samples. Fisher's exact test, with an assumed theoretical repertoire of 10^7 TCRB sequences, was used to assess the significance of shared clonotypes. This is the immuneACCESS table as TCRdb keeps it, with only in-frame sequences that have V and J called. A part of the clones is gone; compared with another copy, unresolved V genes explain less than half, and the rest is unexplained. V, J and clone size derive from that table, while D and trimming were established from the DNA sequence. The sample table holds 9,700 or so clones, of which about four fifths were seen once. The top ten clonotypes cover roughly 0.54% of the sample.

Deletion took 3 bases off V and 8 bases off J, with a span of 16 bases between the germline ends. The CDR3, cysteine through phenylalanine, is 14 amino acids long. The CDR3 DNA has 42 bases and is translated from base 1. The germline V gene provides CDR1 SNHLY and CDR2 FYNNEI. This record belongs to a study of follicular helper T cells after annual influenza vaccination (dated by TCRdb to about 2017). For context, the study as a whole: After each seasonal influenza vaccination, blood was collected on days 0, 7 and 28. To study recall of cTfh clones, some subjects were followed across successive annual vaccinations spanning the 2013-2014, 2014-2015 and 2015-2016 seasons. One week after vaccination, a second recruited cohort of about eleven subjects (Table S1) displayed a similar ICOS+CD38+ cTfh response. Multi-year samples were available for six subjects, with four spanning two vaccination seasons and two spanning three seasons. The 2015 samples were processed right after collection, while the 2013-2014 samples were cryopreserved. Study-level results and caveats: In the assessment of influenza clone enrichment, the possibility that the much larger non-cTfh compartments were undersampled could not be ruled out. Rare clonotypes could not be sampled because productive TCRB sequences were recovered from only roughly 9-20% of the analyzed cells. Day 7 ICOS+CD38+ clones were most often found later in ICOS-CD38- cTfh, suggesting that subset may serve as a memory reservoir. With successive annual vaccinations, a recurrent oligoclonal ICOS+CD38+ cTfh response was recalled, and this response contained tetramer and AIM influenza-specific clonotypes. ICOS+CD38+ cTfh clonality correlated with the frequency of that population, and its change correlated with the change in circulating plasmablast frequency.

The time point label, read with the paper, signifies: 2013-2014 season, 7 days after vaccination. Seasonal inactivated influenza vaccine (Fluvarix) was administered to adults, and sorted blood CD4 subsets were tracked by TCRB sequencing before and after vaccination. To be eligible, subjects had to live in the community and must not have received influenza vaccine in the previous 6 months. Exclusions included influenza vaccine contraindications, substance abuse, HIV/AIDS, active malignancy, immunomodulatory medication and active illness such as respiratory infection. At each time point, somewhere between about 40 and 100 mL of blood was taken. Ficoll-Paque PLUS or SepMate separation was used to isolate PBMC. As a non-Tfh subset for comparison, CXCR5- memory CD4 T cells were sorted. Before DNA extraction, cell subsets were sorted from PBMC on a BD FACS Aria.

This sequence uses TRBV2 and TRBJ1-2; the D segment could be TRBD1, given 5 matching bases. This receptor was taken from an adult who received the influenza vaccine. The sample was CXCR5- memory CD4+ T cells sorted from blood, taken 7 days after influenza vaccination. Sample cell subset or site, as interpreted from the label and publication: CXCR5- memory CD4 T cells. The CDR3 protein sequence reads: CASSDGGTSWGYTF. The nucleotide sequence reads TGTGCCAGCAGTGATGGGGGGACCTCTTGGGGCTACACCTTC.